A selection of T cell receptor beta chains follows, all from one sample in a study of blood T cell repertoires in COVID-19. The assay was immunoSEQ multiplex PCR, and TCRdb's table has in-frame clones only and misses some. The profile shows 200,000 to 300,000 clones, 84% of them singletons. The material sequenced was peripheral blood. All receptors come from a human donor in a cohort sampled during active COVID-19. CDR3s include the opening cysteine and the closing phenylalanine or tryptophan. The D gene is left open where the match is weak. Some rows have no size entry. The others give once, few or many, or a class for an expanded clone.

V gene: TRBV5-8
clone size: .
D gene: .
J gene: TRBJ2-6
CDR3 DNA: TGTGCCAGCAGTTGGACAGTGCCGGGGGGGGCCAACGTCCTGACTTTC
CDR3 protein: CASSWTVPGGANVLTF

V gene: TRBV19
clone size: .
D gene: TRBD1
J gene: TRBJ1-1
CDR3 DNA: TGTGCCAGTAAAACGGAGACAGGGACTTCTACCGCGGAAGCTTTCTTT
CDR3 protein: CASKTETGTSTAEAFF

V gene: TRBV3-1/TRBV3-2
clone size: .
D gene: TRBD2
J gene: TRBJ2-3
CDR3 DNA: TGTGCCAGCAGCCAAGTGGCTAGCGGGGGTGATACGCAGTATTTT
CDR3 protein: CASSQVASGGDTQYF

V gene: TRBV18
clone size: .
D gene: .
J gene: TRBJ2-1
CDR3 DNA: TGTGCCAGCTCACCGACCGCTAGCTCCTACAATGAGCAGTTCTTC
CDR3 protein: CASSPTASSYNEQFF

V gene: TRBV19
clone size: .
D gene: .
J gene: TRBJ2-5
CDR3 DNA: TGTGCCAGTAGTATAGTCGGGGGGCGAGAGACCCAGTACTTC
CDR3 protein: CASSIVGGRETQYF

V gene: TRBV7-8
clone size: once
D gene: TRBD2
J gene: TRBJ2-7
CDR3 DNA: TGTGCCAGCAGCCCACTGGGGACTAGGACGTCCGAGCAGTACTTC
CDR3 protein: CASSPLGTRTSEQYF

V gene: TRBV10-3
clone size: .
D gene: TRBD2
J gene: TRBJ2-5
CDR3 DNA: TGTGCCATCAGTGAAGTGGGGGGGACGACCCAGTACTTC
CDR3 protein: CAISEVGGTTQYF

V gene: TRBV5-4
clone size: .
D gene: .
J gene: TRBJ2-3
CDR3 DNA: TGTGCCAGCAGCTTTGGTGCAGGGGGCACAGATACGCAGTATTTT
CDR3 protein: CASSFGAGGTDTQYF

V gene: TRBV25-1
clone size: .
D gene: TRBD2
J gene: TRBJ2-1
CDR3 DNA: TGTGCCAGCAGTGACAGCGGGGGGGCAAATGAGCAGTTCTTC
CDR3 protein: CASSDSGGANEQFF

V gene: TRBV29-1
clone size: once
D gene: .
J gene: TRBJ1-1
CDR3 DNA: TGCAGCGTGGGGGGGGCAGGTGGGTCAACTGAAGCTTTCTTT
CDR3 protein: CSVGGAGGSTEAFF

V gene: TRBV27
clone size: .
D gene: TRBD2
J gene: TRBJ2-7
CDR3 DNA: TGTGCCAGCTCGTTTCAAGCGGGGGCCTCCTACGAGCAGTACTTC
CDR3 protein: CASSFQAGASYEQYF

V gene: TRBV29-1
clone size: .
D gene: .
J gene: TRBJ1-2
CDR3 DNA: TGCAGCGTTGAAGACCCCGGTCGAATCTATGGCTACACCTTC
CDR3 protein: CSVEDPGRIYGYTF

V gene: TRBV5-1
clone size: .
D gene: TRBD2
J gene: TRBJ2-1
CDR3 DNA: TGCGCCAGCAGCTTGGGAGCGGGAGAGGGTGAGCAGTTCTTC
CDR3 protein: CASSLGAGEGEQFF

V gene: TRBV6-5
clone size: .
D gene: TRBD2
J gene: TRBJ2-1
CDR3 DNA: TGTGCCAGCAGGTTGGCTAGCGGGAGGTACAATGAGCAGTTCTTC
CDR3 protein: CASRLASGRYNEQFF

V gene: TRBV27
clone size: .
D gene: TRBD2
J gene: TRBJ2-1
CDR3 DNA: TGTGCCAGCAGTTTCCGGGAGGGCCGGGATGAGCAGTTCTTC
CDR3 protein: CASSFREGRDEQFF

V gene: TRBV29-1
clone size: once
D gene: TRBD2
J gene: TRBJ2-1
CDR3 DNA: TGCAGTGTTAGCGGGAGGACCATCAATGAGCAGTTCTTC
CDR3 protein: CSVSGRTINEQFF

V gene: TRBV19
clone size: .
D gene: TRBD1
J gene: TRBJ1-5
CDR3 DNA: TGTGCCAGTAGTCCACCCCCCACAGGGGGCGGAAATCAGCCCCAGCATTTT
CDR3 protein: CASSPPPTGGGNQPQHF

V gene: TRBV24-1
clone size: .
D gene: .
J gene: TRBJ2-3
CDR3 DNA: TGTGCCACCAGTCAGTCAGATACGCAGTATTTT
CDR3 protein: CATSQSDTQYF

V gene: TRBV11-1
clone size: .
D gene: TRBD1
J gene: TRBJ2-7
CDR3 DNA: TGTGCCAGCAGCTCCTCCGGGACAGGGTCCTACGAGCAGTACTTC
CDR3 protein: CASSSSGTGSYEQYF

V gene: TRBV29-1
clone size: many
D gene: .
J gene: TRBJ2-2
CDR3 DNA: TGCAGCGTTGATATCCGTAACACCGGGGAGCTGTTTTTT
CDR3 protein: CSVDIRNTGELFF

V gene: TRBV4-1
clone size: few
D gene: .
J gene: TRBJ2-7
CDR3 DNA: TGCGCCAGCAGCCAAGAGAAACGGACAATAGCCTACGAGCAGTACTTC
CDR3 protein: CASSQEKRTIAYEQYF

V gene: TRBV12-3/TRBV12-4
clone size: .
D gene: TRBD1
J gene: TRBJ1-2
CDR3 DNA: TGTGCCAGCAGAACGACAGGGGTTTATGGCTACACCTTC
CDR3 protein: CASRTTGVYGYTF

V gene: TRBV28
clone size: .
D gene: TRBD2
J gene: TRBJ2-5
CDR3 DNA: TGTGCCAGCACGTTCGGGGGGGCCTCGGAAAAGACCCAGTACTTC
CDR3 protein: CASTFGGASEKTQYF

V gene: TRBV5-1
clone size: .
D gene: TRBD2
J gene: TRBJ2-1
CDR3 DNA: TGCGCCAGCAGCTTTTCGGGACTAGTCGATGAGCAGTTCTTC
CDR3 protein: CASSFSGLVDEQFF

V gene: TRBV4-1
clone size: .
D gene: .
J gene: TRBJ2-5
CDR3 DNA: TGCGCCAGCAGCCAAGGGGAGATTCTAGAGACCCAGTACTTC
CDR3 protein: CASSQGEILETQYF

V gene: TRBV29-1
clone size: once
D gene: TRBD2
J gene: TRBJ2-6
CDR3 DNA: TGCAGCGTTGTGGGGGGAGGCGGGAGCTCTGGGGCCAACGTCCTGACTTTC
CDR3 protein: CSVVGGGGSSGANVLTF

V gene: TRBV7-6
clone size: .
D gene: .
J gene: TRBJ1-3
CDR3 DNA: TGTGCCAGCAGCTTATTTGACAGCCTATCCGGAAACACCATATATTTT
CDR3 protein: CASSLFDSLSGNTIYF

V gene: TRBV11-2
clone size: .
D gene: TRBD2
J gene: TRBJ2-7
CDR3 DNA: TGTGCCAGCAGCTTAGGGACTAGCGGATCCTACGAGCAGTACTTC
CDR3 protein: CASSLGTSGSYEQYF

V gene: TRBV27
clone size: .
D gene: .
J gene: TRBJ2-7
CDR3 DNA: TGTGCCAGCAGTTTCTTGAGTGCCCCACGCGAGCAGTACTTC
CDR3 protein: CASSFLSAPREQYF

V gene: TRBV7-9
clone size: .
D gene: .
J gene: TRBJ1-3
CDR3 DNA: TGTGCCAGCAGCTGGTCCAGGGGCGCTGGAAACACCATATATTTT
CDR3 protein: CASSWSRGAGNTIYF

V gene: TRBV19
clone size: .
D gene: .
J gene: TRBJ1-4
CDR3 DNA: TGTGCCAGTAGTCCTGAGACAGGCGGAACAACTAATGAAAAACTGTTTTTT
CDR3 protein: CASSPETGGTTNEKLFF

V gene: TRBV7-2
clone size: .
D gene: TRBD2
J gene: TRBJ2-7
CDR3 DNA: TGTGCCAGCAGCTCAGGGACTAGCGGGGGGGTATACGAGCAGTACTTC
CDR3 protein: CASSSGTSGGVYEQYF

V gene: TRBV4-1
clone size: .
D gene: TRBD2
J gene: TRBJ2-5
CDR3 DNA: TGCGCCAGCAGCCAAGATGGGGCTAGCGGGGGGCAAGAGACCCAGTACTTC
CDR3 protein: CASSQDGASGGQETQYF

V gene: TRBV7-2
clone size: .
D gene: TRBD2
J gene: TRBJ2-5
CDR3 DNA: TGTGCCAGCAGAAAAGGGGTCTCCTCCACGGGGGGGATGGAGACCCAGTACTTC
CDR3 protein: CASRKGVSSTGGMETQYF

V gene: TRBV20-1
clone size: few
D gene: TRBD2
J gene: TRBJ2-1
CDR3 DNA: TGCAGTGCTAGTGGTGGACTAGCGGGAGTCAATGAGCAGTTCTTC
CDR3 protein: CSASGGLAGVNEQFF

V gene: TRBV5-1
clone size: .
D gene: .
J gene: TRBJ1-3
CDR3 DNA: TGCGCCAGCAGCCCGGACAACTCTGGAAACACCATATATTTT
CDR3 protein: CASSPDNSGNTIYF

V gene: TRBV5-1
clone size: .
D gene: .
J gene: TRBJ1-1
CDR3 DNA: TGCGCCAGCAGCTTAGGGGCAGCGGGACAATCTGAAGCTTTCTTT
CDR3 protein: CASSLGAAGQSEAFF

V gene: TRBV11-2
clone size: once
D gene: TRBD2
J gene: TRBJ2-7
CDR3 DNA: TGTGCCAGCAGCTTGACTAGCGGGTACACCTACGAGCAGTACTTC
CDR3 protein: CASSLTSGYTYEQYF

V gene: TRBV24-1
clone size: .
D gene: TRBD2
J gene: TRBJ2-1
CDR3 DNA: TGTGCCACCAGTGACCCTAACCCTAGCGGGAGGAATGAGCAGTTCTTC
CDR3 protein: CATSDPNPSGRNEQFF

V gene: TRBV6-5
clone size: .
D gene: .
J gene: TRBJ1-5
CDR3 DNA: TGTGCCAGCAGTTACAACCGGGGTAATCAGCCCCAGCATTTT
CDR3 protein: CASSYNRGNQPQHF

V gene: TRBV19
clone size: .
D gene: TRBD1
J gene: TRBJ1-1
CDR3 DNA: TGTGCCAGTAGGGCGCGACAGGGGGACACTGAAGCTTTCTTT
CDR3 protein: CASRARQGDTEAFF

V gene: TRBV15
clone size: .
D gene: TRBD1
J gene: TRBJ2-3
CDR3 DNA: TGTGCCACCAGCATTGGGACAGGGGGCCGCGAAGATACGCAGTATTTT
CDR3 protein: CATSIGTGGREDTQYF

V gene: TRBV24-1
clone size: .
D gene: TRBD2
J gene: TRBJ2-3
CDR3 DNA: TGTGCCACCAGTGAGGGGGTCGGGACTAGCGGGAGATCAGATACGCAGTATTTT
CDR3 protein: CATSEGVGTSGRSDTQYF

V gene: TRBV19
clone size: .
D gene: TRBD2
J gene: TRBJ2-1
CDR3 DNA: TGTGCCAGTAGTATAAGTAGCGGGAGCAACAATGAGCAGTTCTTC
CDR3 protein: CASSISSGSNNEQFF

V gene: TRBV7-2
clone size: .
D gene: .
J gene: TRBJ1-2
CDR3 DNA: TGTGCCAGCAGTCCGCCGGCGCTCATTCTAGCCTATGGCTACACCTTC
CDR3 protein: CASSPPALILAYGYTF

V gene: TRBV10-2
clone size: once
D gene: .
J gene: TRBJ2-2
CDR3 DNA: TGCGCCAGCTCCGGGTCCAACACCGGGGAGCTGTTTTTT
CDR3 protein: CASSGSNTGELFF

V gene: TRBV19
clone size: once
D gene: TRBD2
J gene: TRBJ2-3
CDR3 DNA: TGTGCCAGTACCCCGGGGGGGGCCCCCACAGATACGCAGTATTTT
CDR3 protein: CASTPGGAPTDTQYF

V gene: TRBV6-5
clone size: .
D gene: TRBD1
J gene: TRBJ2-2
CDR3 DNA: TGTGCCAGCAGTTACCGGGACAGAAACACCGGGGAGCTGTTTTTT
CDR3 protein: CASSYRDRNTGELFF

V gene: TRBV10-3
clone size: .
D gene: .
J gene: TRBJ1-1
CDR3 DNA: TGTGCCATCAGTGAGCATAACAGTCGGAACACTGAAGCTTTCTTT
CDR3 protein: CAISEHNSRNTEAFF

V gene: TRBV6-6
clone size: .
D gene: .
J gene: TRBJ1-2
CDR3 DNA: TGTGCCAGCAGTTACTCGAGTCAGGTTATTGTGTATGGCTACACCTTC
CDR3 protein: CASSYSSQVIVYGYTF

V gene: TRBV5-1
clone size: .
D gene: .
J gene: TRBJ1-6
CDR3 DNA: TGCGCCAGCAGCTGGCGGGGGGAGTCTTCACCCCTCCACTTT
CDR3 protein: CASSWRGESSPLHF

V gene: TRBV20-1
clone size: .
D gene: TRBD2
J gene: TRBJ2-7
CDR3 DNA: TGCAGTGCTAGTATGGCGGGAGAAGGGCAGTACTTC
CDR3 protein: CSASMAGEGQYF

V gene: TRBV6-1
clone size: .
D gene: .
J gene: TRBJ1-4
CDR3 DNA: TGTGCCAGCAGTGAATACTTCCAGGGTGCTAATGAAAAACTGTTTTTT
CDR3 protein: CASSEYFQGANEKLFF